This TCR beta chain was recovered during a study of blood T cell repertoires in COVID-19 (dated by TCRdb to between 2020 and 2021). General notes on the study: Samples covering the acute and convalescent phases of COVID-19 were provided by collaborators in the United States, Italy and Spain. The prospective study material was composed of cDNA or gDNA derived from T cells, B-cell-depleted T cells, or PBMCs. Subjects who had been exposed to COVID-19, were actively infected with it, or had recovered from it provided the deeply sampled blood TCRbeta repertoires that made up the dataset. The repertoires were released in a freely available public database meant as a resource for research on the immune response to SARS-CoV-2. The samples were drawn from two sources: the first 160 participants of the ongoing ImmuneRACE study, and over 1,000 subjects contributed by 6 global collaborators. Sample metadata almost always included a de-identified subject ID, COVID-19 status, age in years and sex. Where available, HLA class I and class II types were taken from metadata supplied by the sample provider and were not determined by assay-based typing.

The collaborating institutions used their own protocols to collect whole blood in K2EDTA tubes. For TCRbeta analysis, collaborator samples were shipped as frozen whole blood, as isolated PBMCs, or as DNA extracted from either sample type. Results and caveats for the whole study, not just this receptor: Clinical and demographic metadata were provided uncurated, with the amount varying by source and participant.

The cysteine opens and the phenylalanine closes a CDR3 of 12 amino acids. The DNA shown is the 36-base CDR3, in frame from base 1. The CDR1 and CDR2 encoded by the germline V gene are SNHLY and FYNNEI. The V end loses 7 bases and the J end loses 14 bases, and a stretch of 18 bases separates them. TCRbeta CDR3 regions were amplified from genomic DNA using the immunoSEQ Assay, a bias-controlled multiplex PCR. The source study handled its data this way. The number of nucleated cells in each sample was estimated from the amplification of reference gene primers within the assay. To quantify the absolute abundance of each unique TCRbeta CDR3 rearrangement, sequence reads were collapsed and filtered. Productive Simpson clonality was computed per sample as the square root of Simpson's diversity index over productive rearrangements. What TCRdb holds here is the immuneACCESS table cut down to in-frame rearrangements. Part of the clones is not present; checked against another copy, under half of the missing clones reflect an unresolved V gene, and the others are unexplained. V and J calls plus clone size are reproduced from that table; the DNA served to infer D and trimming. Here the sample has about 170,000 clones; 83% occur a single time. The ten top clones hold about 1.9% of the sample.

A remark on this clone: What antigen it recognizes has not been identified. No base quality values were provided; no much bigger clone lies one nucleotide off.

This TCR came from an elderly woman with acute or convalescent COVID-19. The chain employs TRBV2 and TRBJ2-1; 6 matching bases give a weak D call of TRBD2. Sequenced sample: peripheral blood. The CDR3 loop reads CASTQDYLDKFF. Read as DNA, the sequence is TGTGCCAGCACCCAGGACTACCTAGACAAGTTCTTC.